This T cell receptor (beta chain) emerged from a study of CXCR3-negative and CXCR3-positive naive CD8 T cells. UMI-labeled 5' RACE yielded the TRB cDNA libraries. TCRdb reworked the 5' RACE reads into one entry per CDR3 protein, no DNA. The repertoire table contains some 130,000 distinct CDR3 sequences. Per the germline V gene, CDR1 is MNHEY and CDR2 is SMNVEV (reference sequence). This CDR3 contains 14 residues. The receptor comes from a human donor in good health. Some clones in this sample may be carry-over from other donors' samples. The specimen was naive CXCR3- CD8+ T cells from blood. Subset of the sample: CD45RO-CCR7+CD27+CD95- naive CD8+ T cells lacking CXCR3 (TNR3-). The V call is TRBV27, the J call TRBJ2-7; the TCRdb call, TRBD1, lacks DNA for checking. The CDR3 here is CASTQRAGGYEQYF.